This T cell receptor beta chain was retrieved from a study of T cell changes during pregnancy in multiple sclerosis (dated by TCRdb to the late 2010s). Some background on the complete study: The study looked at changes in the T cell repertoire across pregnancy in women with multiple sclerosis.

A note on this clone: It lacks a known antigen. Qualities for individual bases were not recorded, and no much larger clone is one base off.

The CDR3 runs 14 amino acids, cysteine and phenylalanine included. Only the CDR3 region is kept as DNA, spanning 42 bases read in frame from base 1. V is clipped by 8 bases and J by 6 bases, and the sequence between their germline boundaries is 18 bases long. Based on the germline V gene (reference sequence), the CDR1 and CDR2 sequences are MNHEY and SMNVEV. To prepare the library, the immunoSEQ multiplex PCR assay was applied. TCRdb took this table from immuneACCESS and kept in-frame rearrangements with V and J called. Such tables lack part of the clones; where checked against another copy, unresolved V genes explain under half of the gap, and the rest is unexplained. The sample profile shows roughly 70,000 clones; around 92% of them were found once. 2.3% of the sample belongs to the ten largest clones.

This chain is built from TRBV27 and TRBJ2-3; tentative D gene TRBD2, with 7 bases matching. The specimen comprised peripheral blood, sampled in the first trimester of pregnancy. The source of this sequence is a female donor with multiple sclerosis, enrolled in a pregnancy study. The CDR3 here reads CASSMGGAADTQYF. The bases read TGTGCCAGCTCTATGGGGGGGGCAGCGGATACGCAGTATTTT.